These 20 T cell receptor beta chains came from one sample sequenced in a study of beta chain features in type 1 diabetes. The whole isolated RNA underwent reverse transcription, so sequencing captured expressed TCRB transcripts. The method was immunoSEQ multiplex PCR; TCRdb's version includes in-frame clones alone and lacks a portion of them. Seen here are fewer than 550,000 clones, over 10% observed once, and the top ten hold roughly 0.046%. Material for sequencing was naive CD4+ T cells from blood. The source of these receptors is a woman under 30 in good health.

Written as DNA, the CDR3 is TGCGCCAGCAGCTCAACAAACCGGGCCTTGAACACCGGGGAGCTGTTTTTT. Amino acids: CASSSTNRALNTGELFF. The V gene is TRBV5-1, the J gene TRBJ2-2, with D hard to call. The CDR3 sequence is 17 residues long. The germline V gene has CDR1 SGHRS and CDR2 YFSETQ. The V end was cut by 3 bases, the J end by 1 base, with 16 bases between.

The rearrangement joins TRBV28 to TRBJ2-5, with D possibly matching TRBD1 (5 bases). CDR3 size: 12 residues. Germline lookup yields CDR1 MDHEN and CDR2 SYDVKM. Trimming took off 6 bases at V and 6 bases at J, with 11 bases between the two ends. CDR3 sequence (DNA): TGTGCCAGCAGCCTGCAGGGCAAGACCCAGTACTTC. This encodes CASSLQGKTQYF.

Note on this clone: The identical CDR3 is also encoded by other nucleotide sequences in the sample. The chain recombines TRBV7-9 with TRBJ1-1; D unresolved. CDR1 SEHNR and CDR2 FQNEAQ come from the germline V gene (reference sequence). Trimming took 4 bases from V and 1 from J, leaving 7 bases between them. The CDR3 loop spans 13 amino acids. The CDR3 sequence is CASSYTANTEAFF. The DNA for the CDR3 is TGTGCCAGCAGCTATACAGCGAACACTGAAGCTTTCTTT.

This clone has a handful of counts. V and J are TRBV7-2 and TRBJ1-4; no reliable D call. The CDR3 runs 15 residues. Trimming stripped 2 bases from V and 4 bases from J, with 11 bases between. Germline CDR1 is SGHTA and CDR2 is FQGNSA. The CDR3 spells CASSLSLPGNEKLFF. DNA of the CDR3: TGTGCCAGCAGCTTATCTCTTCCTGGTAATGAAAAACTGTTTTTT.

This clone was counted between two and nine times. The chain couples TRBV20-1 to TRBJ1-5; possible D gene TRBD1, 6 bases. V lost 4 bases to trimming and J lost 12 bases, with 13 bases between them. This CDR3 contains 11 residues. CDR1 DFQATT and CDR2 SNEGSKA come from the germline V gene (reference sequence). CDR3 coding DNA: TGCAGTGCTATTAAACAGGGCAACCAGCATTTT. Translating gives CSAIKQGNQHF.

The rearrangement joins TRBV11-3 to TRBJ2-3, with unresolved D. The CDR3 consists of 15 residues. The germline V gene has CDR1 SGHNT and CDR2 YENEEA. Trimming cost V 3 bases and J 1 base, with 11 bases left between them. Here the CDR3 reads CASSFGFRGTDTQYF. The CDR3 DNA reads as TGTGCCAGCAGCTTCGGTTTCCGGGGCACAGATACGCAGTATTTT.

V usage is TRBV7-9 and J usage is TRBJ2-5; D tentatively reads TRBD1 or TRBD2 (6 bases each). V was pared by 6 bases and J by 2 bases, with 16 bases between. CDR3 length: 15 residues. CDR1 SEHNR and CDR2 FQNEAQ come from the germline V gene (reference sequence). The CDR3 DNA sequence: TGTGCCAGCAGTCGTGTAGGGGGGTATCAAGAGACCCAGTACTTC. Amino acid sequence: CASSRVGGYQETQYF. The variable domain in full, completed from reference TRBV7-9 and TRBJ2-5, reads DTGVSQNPRHKITKRGQNVTFRCDPISEHNRLYWYRQTLGQGPEFLTYFQNEAQLEKSRLLSDRFSAERPKGSFSTLEIQRTEQGDSAMYLCASSRVGGYQETQYFGPGTRLLVL.

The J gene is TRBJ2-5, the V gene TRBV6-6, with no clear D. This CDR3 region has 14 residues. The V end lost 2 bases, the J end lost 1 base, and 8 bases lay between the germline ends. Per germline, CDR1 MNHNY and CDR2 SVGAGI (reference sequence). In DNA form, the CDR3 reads TGTGCCAGCAGTTACGGGCAGTTCCAAGAGACCCAGTACTTC. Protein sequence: CASSYGQFQETQYF.

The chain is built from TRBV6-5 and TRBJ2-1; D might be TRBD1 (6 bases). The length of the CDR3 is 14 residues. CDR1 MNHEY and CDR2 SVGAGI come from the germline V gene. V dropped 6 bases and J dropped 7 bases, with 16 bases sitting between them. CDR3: CASRPTRGENEQFF. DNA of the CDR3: TGTGCCAGCAGACCCACCAGGGGAGAAAATGAGCAGTTCTTC.

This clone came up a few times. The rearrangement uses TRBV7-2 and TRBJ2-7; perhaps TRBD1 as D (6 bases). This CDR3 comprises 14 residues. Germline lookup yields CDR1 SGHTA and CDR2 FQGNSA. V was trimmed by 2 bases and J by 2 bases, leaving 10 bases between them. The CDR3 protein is CASSLQGFTYEQYF. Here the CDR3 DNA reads TGTGCCAGCAGCTTACAGGGGTTCACCTACGAGCAGTACTTC.

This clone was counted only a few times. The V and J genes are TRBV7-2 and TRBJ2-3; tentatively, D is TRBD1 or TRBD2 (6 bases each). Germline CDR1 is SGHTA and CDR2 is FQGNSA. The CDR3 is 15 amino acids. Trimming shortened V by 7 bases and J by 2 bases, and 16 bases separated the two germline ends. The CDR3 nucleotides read TGTGCCAGCACCGCCTCCCGGGGGCACACAGATACGCAGTATTTT. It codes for CASTASRGHTDTQYF.

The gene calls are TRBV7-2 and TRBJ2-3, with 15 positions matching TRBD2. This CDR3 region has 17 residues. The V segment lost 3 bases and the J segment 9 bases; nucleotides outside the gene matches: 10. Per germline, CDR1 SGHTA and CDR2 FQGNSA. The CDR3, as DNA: TGTGCCAGCAGCTTGCTTTTGGGACTAGCGGGAGGAGGAACGCAGTATTTT. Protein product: CASSLLLGLAGGGTQYF.

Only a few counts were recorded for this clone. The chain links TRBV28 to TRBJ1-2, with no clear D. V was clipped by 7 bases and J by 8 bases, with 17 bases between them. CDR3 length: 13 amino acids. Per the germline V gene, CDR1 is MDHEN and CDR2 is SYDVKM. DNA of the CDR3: TGTGCCAGCAAACCAACTTTGGTGATCGGCTACACCTTC. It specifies CASKPTLVIGYTF.

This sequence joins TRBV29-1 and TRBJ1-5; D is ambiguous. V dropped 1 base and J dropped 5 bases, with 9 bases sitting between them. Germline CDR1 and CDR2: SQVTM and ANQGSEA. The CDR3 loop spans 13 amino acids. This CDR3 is CSVEVGMDQPQHF. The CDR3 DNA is TGCAGCGTTGAAGTGGGAATGGATCAGCCCCAGCATTTT.

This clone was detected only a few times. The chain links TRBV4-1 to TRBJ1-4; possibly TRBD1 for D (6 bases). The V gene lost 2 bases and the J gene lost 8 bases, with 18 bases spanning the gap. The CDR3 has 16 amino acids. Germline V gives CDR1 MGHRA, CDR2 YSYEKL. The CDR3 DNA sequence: TGCGCCAGCAGCCAAAGCGCGGGGGGGGCGCGAGAAAAACTGTTTTTT. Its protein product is CASSQSAGGAREKLFF.

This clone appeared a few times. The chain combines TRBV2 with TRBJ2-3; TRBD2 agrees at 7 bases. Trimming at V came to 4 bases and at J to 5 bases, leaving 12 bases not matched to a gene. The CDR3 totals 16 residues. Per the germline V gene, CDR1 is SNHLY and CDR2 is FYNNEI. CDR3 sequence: CASSVASGAHRDTQYF. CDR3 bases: TGTGCCAGCAGTGTGGCTAGCGGTGCCCACAGAGATACGCAGTATTTT.

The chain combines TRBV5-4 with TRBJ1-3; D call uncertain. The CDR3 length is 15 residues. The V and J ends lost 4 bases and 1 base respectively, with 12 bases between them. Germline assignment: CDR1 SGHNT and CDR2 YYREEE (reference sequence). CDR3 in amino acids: CASSPTGDSGNTIYF. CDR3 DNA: TGTGCCAGCAGCCCAACTGGGGATTCTGGAAACACCATATATTTT.

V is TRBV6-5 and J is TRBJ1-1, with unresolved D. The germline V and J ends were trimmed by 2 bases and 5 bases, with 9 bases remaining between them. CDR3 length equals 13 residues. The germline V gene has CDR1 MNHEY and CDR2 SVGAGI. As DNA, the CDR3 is TGTGCCAGCAGTTACGGTATGGGTACTGAAGCTTTCTTT. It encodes CASSYGMGTEAFF.

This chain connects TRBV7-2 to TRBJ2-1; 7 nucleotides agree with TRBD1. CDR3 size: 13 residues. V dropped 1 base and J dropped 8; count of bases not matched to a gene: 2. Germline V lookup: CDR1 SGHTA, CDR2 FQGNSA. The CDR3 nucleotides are TGTGCCAGCAGCTTAGACAGGGGAGATGAGCAGTTCTTC. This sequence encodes CASSLDRGDEQFF.

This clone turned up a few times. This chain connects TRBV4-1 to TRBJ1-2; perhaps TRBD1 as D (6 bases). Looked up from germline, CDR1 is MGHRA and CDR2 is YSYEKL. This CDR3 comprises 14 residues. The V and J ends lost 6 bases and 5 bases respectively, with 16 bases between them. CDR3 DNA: TGCGCCAGCAGGAAAGGTTCAGGGGAATATGGCTACACCTTC. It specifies CASRKGSGEYGYTF.